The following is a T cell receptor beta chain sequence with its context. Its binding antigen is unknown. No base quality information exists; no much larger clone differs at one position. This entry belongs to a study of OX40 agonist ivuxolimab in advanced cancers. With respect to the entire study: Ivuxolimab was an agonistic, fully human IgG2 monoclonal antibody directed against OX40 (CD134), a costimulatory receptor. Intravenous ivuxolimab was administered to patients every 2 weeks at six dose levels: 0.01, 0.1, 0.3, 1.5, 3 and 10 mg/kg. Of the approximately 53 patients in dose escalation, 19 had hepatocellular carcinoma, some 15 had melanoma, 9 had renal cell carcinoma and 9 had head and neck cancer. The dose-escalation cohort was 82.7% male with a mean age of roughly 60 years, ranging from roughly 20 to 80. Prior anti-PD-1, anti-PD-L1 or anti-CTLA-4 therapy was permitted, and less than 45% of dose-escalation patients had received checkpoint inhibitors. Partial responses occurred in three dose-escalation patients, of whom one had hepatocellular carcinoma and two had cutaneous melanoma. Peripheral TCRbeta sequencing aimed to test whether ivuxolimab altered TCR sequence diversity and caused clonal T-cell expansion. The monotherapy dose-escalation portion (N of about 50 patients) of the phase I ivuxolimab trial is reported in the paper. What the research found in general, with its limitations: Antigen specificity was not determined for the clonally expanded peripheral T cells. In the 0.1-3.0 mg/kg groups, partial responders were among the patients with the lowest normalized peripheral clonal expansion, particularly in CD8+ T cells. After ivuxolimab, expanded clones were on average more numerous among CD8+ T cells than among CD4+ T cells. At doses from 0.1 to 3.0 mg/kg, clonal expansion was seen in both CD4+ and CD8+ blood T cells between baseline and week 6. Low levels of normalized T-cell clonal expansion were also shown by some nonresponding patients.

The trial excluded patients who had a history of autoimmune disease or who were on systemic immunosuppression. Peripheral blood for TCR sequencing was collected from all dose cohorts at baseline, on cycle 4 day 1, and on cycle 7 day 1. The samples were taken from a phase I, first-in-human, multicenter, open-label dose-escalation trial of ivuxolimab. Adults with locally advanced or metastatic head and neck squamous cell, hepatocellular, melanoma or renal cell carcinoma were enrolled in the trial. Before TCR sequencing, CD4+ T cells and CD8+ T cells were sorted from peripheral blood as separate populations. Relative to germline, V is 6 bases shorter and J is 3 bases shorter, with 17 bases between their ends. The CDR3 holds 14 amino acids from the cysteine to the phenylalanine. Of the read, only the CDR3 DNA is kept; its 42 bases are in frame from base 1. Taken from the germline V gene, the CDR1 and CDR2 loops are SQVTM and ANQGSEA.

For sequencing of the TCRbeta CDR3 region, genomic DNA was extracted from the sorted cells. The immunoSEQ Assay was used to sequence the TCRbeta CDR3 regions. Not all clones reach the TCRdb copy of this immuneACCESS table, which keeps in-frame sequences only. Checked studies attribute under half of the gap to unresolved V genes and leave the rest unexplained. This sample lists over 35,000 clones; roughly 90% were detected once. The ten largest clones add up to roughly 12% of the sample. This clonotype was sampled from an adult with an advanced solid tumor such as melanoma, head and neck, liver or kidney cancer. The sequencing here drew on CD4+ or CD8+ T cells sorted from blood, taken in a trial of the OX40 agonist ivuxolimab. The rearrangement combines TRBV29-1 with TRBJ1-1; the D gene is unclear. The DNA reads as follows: TGCAGCGTCCTTGGGCGGGTTGCGGACACTGAAGCTTTCTTT. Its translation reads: CSVLGRVADTEAFF.